The 13 T cell receptor beta chains below come from one sample, sequenced in a study of T cells in Graves' hyperthyroidism and ophthalmopathy. Amplified TCR beta CDR3 regions came from RNA transcripts. Using the HTBI primer set, a first-round RT-PCR was run on the TCR CDR3. TCRdb re-analysed the multiplex PCR reads in MiXCR, keeping a single row per CDR3 protein. The table has around 390,000 distinct CDR3 sequences, approximately 15% seen once. Sequenced material: blood. The receptors were gathered from a woman in her 30s with Graves' ophthalmopathy.

This clonotype was detected many times. The chain uses TRBV13 and TRBJ2-3; the D is unclear. The germline V gene has CDR1 PRHDT and CDR2 FYEKMQ (reference sequence). Between the trimmed V and J ends, which lost 1 base and 1 base, there was a span of 3 bases. CDR3 length equals 13 residues. CDR3 bases: TGTGCCAGCAGCTTAGAAGGCACAGATACGCAGTATTTT. Translation: CASSLEGTDTQYF.

This clonotype showed up many times. V usage is TRBV6-1 and J usage is TRBJ2-1, with 11 bases matching TRBD1. In germline, CDR1 is MNHNS, CDR2 SASEGT. The trim removed 5 bases at V and 7 bases at J, leaving 4 bases unmatched. The CDR3 has 14 amino acids. CDR3 DNA sequence: TGTGCCAGCAGTAAGGACAGGGGGCGAAATGAGCAGTTCTTC. It specifies CASSKDRGRNEQFF.

This CDR3 is CASRGDSLNEQFF. The CDR3 DNA reads TGTGCCAGCAGGGGGGACTCTTTAAATGAGCAGTTCTTC. This chain uses TRBV2 with TRBJ2-1; D may be TRBD2 (6 bases). Germline CDR1 is SNHLY and CDR2 is FYNNEI. CDR3 length: 13 amino acids. Trimming removed 6 bases at V and 7 bases at J, with 13 bases between.

The V gene is TRBV20-1, the J gene TRBJ2-1; 10 positions agree with TRBD2. The CDR3 is made up of 15 amino acids. Germline values: CDR1 DFQATT, CDR2 SNEGSKA (reference sequence). The J segment lost 7 bases and the V segment lost 2 bases, leaving 8 bases of the junction unmatched. The CDR3 nucleotides are TGCAGTGCTAGACACCCGGGACTAGCGACAAATGAGCAGTTCTTC. Protein product: CSARHPGLATNEQFF.

This clonotype was detected many times. This rearrangement joins TRBV7-9 to TRBJ1-2; D is unclear. There are 13 residues in the CDR3. The V gene's germline CDR1 is SEHNR and CDR2 FQNEAQ (reference sequence). Between the trimmed V and J ends, which lost 6 bases and 4 bases, there was a span of 12 bases. The CDR3 nucleotides read TGTGCCAGCAGACCCCCCGGCTCCTATGGCTACACCTTC. Its translation is CASRPPGSYGYTF. Filled out from reference TRBV7-9 and TRBJ1-2, the complete variable domain reads DTGVSQNPRHKITKRGQNVTFRCDPISEHNRLYWYRQTLGQGPEFLTYFQNEAQLEKSRLLSDRFSAERPKGSFSTLEIQRTEQGDSAMYLCASRPPGSYGYTFGSGTRLTVV.

In this sample, this clonotype turned up many times. The chain employs TRBV10-3 and TRBJ2-2; 7 bases are a match to TRBD1. V shed 4 bases, J shed 1 base, and the junction held 15 bases outside the gene matches. This CDR3 comprises 19 residues. The germline V gene has CDR1 ENHRY and CDR2 SYGVKD. CDR3 bases: TGTGCCATCAGTGCCCCCGGGACAGACCCTTTAGTGAACACCGGGGAGCTGTTTTTT. This translates into CAISAPGTDPLVNTGELFF.

This chain connects TRBV6-2 or TRBV6-3 to TRBJ1-2; unclear D gene. Germline V gene sequence: CDR1 MNHEY, CDR2 SVGEGT. This CDR3 has 15 residues. V was trimmed by 2 bases and J by 4 bases, leaving 14 bases between them. CDR3 protein: CASSYGRLTPYGYTF. The CDR3 DNA follows: TGTGCCAGCAGTTACGGCCGTCTGACCCCCTATGGCTACACCTTC.

V is TRBV7-8 and J is TRBJ1-3; D not certain. This CDR3 comprises 15 residues. V gave up 5 bases and J gave up 0 bases, with 11 bases separating them. Looked up from germline, CDR1 is SGHVS and CDR2 is FQNEAQ. Here the CDR3 DNA reads TGTGCCAGCAGCCGAAGCGTGAGCTCTGGAAACACCATATATTTT. This codes for CASSRSVSSGNTIYF.

At least ten counts were recorded for this clonotype. V usage is TRBV20-1 and J usage is TRBJ1-1, with 7 bases lining up with TRBD1. The junction had 3 bases not matched to a gene; V was cut back by 4 bases and J by 7 bases. The CDR3 loop spans 11 amino acids. Germline-derived CDR1 and CDR2 are DFQATT and SNEGSKA (reference sequence). The CDR3 reads CSATTGVEAFF. The CDR3 DNA reads TGCAGTGCTACAACAGGGGTTGAAGCTTTCTTT.

This clonotype was counted ten times or more. The V and J genes are TRBV27 and TRBJ2-1; D is unresolved. The germline V and J ends were trimmed by 4 bases and 9 bases, with 25 bases remaining between them. The length of the CDR3 is 17 residues. Per the germline V gene, CDR1 is MNHEY and CDR2 is SMNVEV (reference sequence). The CDR3: CASSYVGGGRVFGEQFF. In nucleotides, the CDR3 is TGTGCCAGCAGTTATGTAGGTGGCGGTAGGGTGTTTGGTGAGCAGTTCTTC.

The chain carries TRBV6-1 and TRBJ2-4, with 9 bases matching TRBD1. The V segment lost 0 bases and the J segment 0 bases; nucleotides outside the gene matches: 15. The CDR3 is 21 amino acids. The germline V gene has CDR1 MNHNS and CDR2 SASEGT. The CDR3 spells CASSEAPGQGYGLLAKNIQYF. CDR3 sequence (DNA): TGTGCCAGCAGTGAAGCCCCGGGACAGGGATACGGCCTCCTAGCCAAAAACATTCAGTACTTC.

This clonotype has a count of ten or more. The CDR3 protein is CASSELRGPYDGYTF. CDR3 sequence (DNA): TGTGCCAGCAGCGAGCTCAGGGGGCCTTACGATGGCTACACCTTC. The gene calls are TRBV11-2 and TRBJ1-2; TRBD1 matches at 8 bases. Germline V gene data show CDR1 as SGHAT and CDR2 as FQNNGV. This CDR3 has 15 amino acids. V was pared by 5 bases and J by 6 bases, with 11 bases of the junction left unmatched.

This clonotype has ten or more counts. V and J are TRBV5-1 and TRBJ1-1; 9 nucleotides agree with TRBD1. Germline trimming cut 4 bases from V and 5 bases from J; bases unmatched to any gene: 9. Germline CDR1 and CDR2: SGHRS and YFSETQ. The CDR3 length is 15 residues. CDR3 nucleotide sequence: TGCGCCAGCAGCGTGGAACAGGGGGCAGGGACTGAAGCTTTCTTT. This encodes CASSVEQGAGTEAFF.